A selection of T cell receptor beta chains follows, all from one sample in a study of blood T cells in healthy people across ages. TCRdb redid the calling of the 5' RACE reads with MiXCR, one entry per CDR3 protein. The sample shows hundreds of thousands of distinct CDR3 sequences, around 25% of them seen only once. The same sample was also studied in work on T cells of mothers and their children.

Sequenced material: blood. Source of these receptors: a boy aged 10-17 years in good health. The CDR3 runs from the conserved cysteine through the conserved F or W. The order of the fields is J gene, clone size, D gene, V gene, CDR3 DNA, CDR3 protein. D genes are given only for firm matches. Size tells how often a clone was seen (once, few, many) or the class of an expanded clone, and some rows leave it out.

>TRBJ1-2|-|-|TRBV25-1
TGTGCCAGTAGTACGACGACAGTTGAGGGCTACACCTTC
CASSTTTVEGYTF
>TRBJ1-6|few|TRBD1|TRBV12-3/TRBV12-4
TGTGCCAGCAGTCTCTATACAGGGGGCGGGGGGAATTCACCCCTCCACTTT
CASSLYTGGGGNSPLHF
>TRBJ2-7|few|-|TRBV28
TGTGCCAGCAGTGCCCTGTACGAGCAGTACTTC
CASSALYEQYF
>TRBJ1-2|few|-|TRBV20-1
TGCAGTGCGAGTAGCGGGAATAACTATGGCTACACCTTC
CSASSGNNYGYTF
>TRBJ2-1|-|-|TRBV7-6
TGTGCCAGCAGCGCCTACAGGGACTCGGATTTCGATGAGCAGTTCTTC
CASSAYRDSDFDEQFF
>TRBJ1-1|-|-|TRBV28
TGTGCCAGCAGTTTCGCTGGAGGGGGCACTGAAGCTTTCTTT
CASSFAGGGTEAFF
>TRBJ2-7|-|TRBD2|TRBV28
TGTGCCAGCAGTTTATCTCTAGCGGGAGTTGAGGGCGAGCAGTACTTC
CASSLSLAGVEGEQYF
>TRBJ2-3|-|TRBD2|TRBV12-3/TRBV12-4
TGTGCCAGCAGTTTCCTAGCGGGTGGGGCTACAGATACGCAGTATTTT
CASSFLAGGATDTQYF
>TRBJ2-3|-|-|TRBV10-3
TGTGCCATCAGTGAAAGGCCGGGACAACCAGCGGGTTCCACAGATACGCAGTATTTT
CAISERPGQPAGSTDTQYF
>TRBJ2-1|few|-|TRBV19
TGTGCCTCGGGCAAGGGCCCCTACAATGAGCAGTTCTTC
CASGKGPYNEQFF
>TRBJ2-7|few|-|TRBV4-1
TGCGCCAGCAGCCAAGAAGGGAGGCCCACCTACGAGCAGTACTTC
CASSQEGRPTYEQYF
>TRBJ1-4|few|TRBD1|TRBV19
TGTGCCAGTAGTATAGCCAGGGGGACGACTAATGAAAAACTGTTTTTT
CASSIARGTTNEKLFF
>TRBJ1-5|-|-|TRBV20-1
TGCAGTGCTAGCCAAAACAATGAGCGGCCCCAGCATTTT
CSASQNNERPQHF
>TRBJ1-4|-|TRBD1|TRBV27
TGTGCCAGCAGTCCCTACAGGGGTGAAAAACTGTTTTTT
CASSPYRGEKLFF
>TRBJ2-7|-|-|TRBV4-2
TGTGCCAGCAGCCCCCTTGTAAGTGGTAATGACGAGCAGTACTTC
CASSPLVSGNDEQYF
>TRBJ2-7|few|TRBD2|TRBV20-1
TGCAGTGTTCGGACTAGCGGGGGTTACGAGCAGTACTTC
CSVRTSGGYEQYF
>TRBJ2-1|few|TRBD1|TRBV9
TGTGCCAGCAGCAGCCGACAGGGGTCCAATGAGCAGTTCTTC
CASSSRQGSNEQFF
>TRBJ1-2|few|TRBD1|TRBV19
TGTGCCAGTACCTCGGTCTTCGGGACAGACTACTATGGCTACACCTTC
CASTSVFGTDYYGYTF
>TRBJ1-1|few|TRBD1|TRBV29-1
TGCAGTGGGACAGGCACTGAAGCTTTCTTT
CSGTGTEAFF
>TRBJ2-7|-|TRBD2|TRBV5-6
TGTGCCAGCAGCTTCTTCCTAGCGGGCGTCTACGAGCAGTACTTC
CASSFFLAGVYEQYF
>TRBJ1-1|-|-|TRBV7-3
TGTGCCAGCAGCTTAAACGGGGAGCGGTACACTGAAGCTTCCTTT
CASSLNGERYTEASF
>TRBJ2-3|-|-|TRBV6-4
TGTGCCAGCAGTGACCAGGCCACAGATACGCAGTATTTT
CASSDQATDTQYF
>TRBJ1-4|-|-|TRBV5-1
TGCGCCAGCAGCTTGGGGAGGTTCGGGGAAAAACTGGTTTTT
CASSLGRFGEKLVF
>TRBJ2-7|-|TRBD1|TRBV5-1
TGCGCCAGCAGCTTGGAGACAGGGAGTTCATACGAGCAGTACTTC
CASSLETGSSYEQYF
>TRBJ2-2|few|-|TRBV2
TGTGCCAGCAGGTTCGAGGCGGACGGGATTAACACCGGGGAGCTGTTTTTT
CASRFEADGINTGELFF
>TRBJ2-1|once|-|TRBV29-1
TGCAGCGTTGTCCTAGGCAATGAGCAGTTCTTC
CSVVLGNEQFF
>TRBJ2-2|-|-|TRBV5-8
TGTGCCAGCAGCCACGAAAACACCGGGGAGCTGTTTTTT
CASSHENTGELFF
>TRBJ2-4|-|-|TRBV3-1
TGTGCCAGCAGCCAGGGTCTAGCCAAAAACATTCAGTACTTC
CASSQGLAKNIQYF
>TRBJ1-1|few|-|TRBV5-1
TGCGCCAGCAGCTCTTCCTCGGGTAAGAACACTGAAGCTTTCTTT
CASSSSSGKNTEAFF
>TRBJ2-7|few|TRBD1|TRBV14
TGTGCCAGCAGCCAAGATGCCCACAGGGGAGAAGCCTACGAGCAGTACTTC
CASSQDAHRGEAYEQYF
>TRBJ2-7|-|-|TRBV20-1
TGCAGTGCTATGGCCGGGGCATCGGCGAGCGAGCAGTACTTC
CSAMAGASASEQYF
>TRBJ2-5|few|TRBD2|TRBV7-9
TGTGCCAGCAGCCCCCCTCGACTAGCGGGGGTAGAGACCCAGTACTTC
CASSPPRLAGVETQYF
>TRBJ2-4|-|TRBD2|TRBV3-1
TGTGCCAGCAGCCTCGGACTAGCGGGAGGCGGGAACATTCAGTACTTC
CASSLGLAGGGNIQYF
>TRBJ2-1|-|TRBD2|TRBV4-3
TGCGCCAGCAGCCAAGATAGGGCCTTGGGGGGGAAATACAATGAGCAGTTCTTC
CASSQDRALGGKYNEQFF